These 2 T cell receptor beta chains were all obtained from the same sample, sequenced in a study of identical twins. In TCRdb, the 5' RACE reads were re-called with MiXCR into one record per CDR3 protein. This table has around 480,000 distinct CDR3 sequences, 13% to 15% appearing once. This sample was shared with a second study, whose subject was yellow fever vaccine responses in identical twins.

The specimen was CD4+ T cells sorted from blood. These receptors were taken from a young woman in good health.

This clonotype was recorded at least ten times. The chain couples TRBV10-3 to TRBJ2-3; the match to TRBD2 covers 10 bases. Germline V CDR1 and CDR2: ENHRY, SYGVKD. Trimming at V came to 6 bases and at J to 4 bases, leaving 7 bases not matched to a gene. The CDR3 covers 15 residues. Here the CDR3 DNA reads TGTGCCATCAGCGTTAGCGGGAGGATCGCAGATACGCAGTATTTT. As protein: CAISVSGRIADTQYF.

With regard to this clonotype: The junction departs from the called germline gene at one end, perhaps through a read error. This chain uses TRBV6-1 with TRBJ1-6; 7 nucleotides align to TRBD1. The CDR3 totals 13 residues. Germline V CDR1 and CDR2: MNHNS, SASEGT. The CDR3 DNA reads as TGTACCAGCAGTATCCAGGGGGGATCACCCCTCCACTTT. It translates to CTSSIQGGSPLHF.